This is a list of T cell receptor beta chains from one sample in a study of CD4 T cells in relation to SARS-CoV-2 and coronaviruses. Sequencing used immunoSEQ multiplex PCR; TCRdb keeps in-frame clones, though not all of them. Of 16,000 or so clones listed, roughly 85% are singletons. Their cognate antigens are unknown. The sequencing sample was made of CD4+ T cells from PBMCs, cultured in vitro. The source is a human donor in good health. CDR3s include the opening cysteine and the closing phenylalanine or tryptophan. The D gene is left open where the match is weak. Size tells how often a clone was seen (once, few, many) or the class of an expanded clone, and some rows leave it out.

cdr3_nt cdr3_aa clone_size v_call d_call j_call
TGTGCCAGCAGGGCCCCTTCCTATGGCTACACCTTC CASRAPSYGYTF . TRBV6-5 . TRBJ1-2
TGTGCCAGCAGTTTAACCCAGGGGACCGGGGAGCTGTTTTTT CASSLTQGTGELFF . TRBV28 . TRBJ2-2
TGTGCCAGCAGCAAAGGGAGGTCAGGGTCCCGGGAGCAGTTCTTC CASSKGRSGSREQFF . TRBV21-1 . TRBJ2-1
TGTGCCAGCAGCTTAACTAGCGGGAGTCGGGATGAGCAGTTCTTC CASSLTSGSRDEQFF . TRBV7-3 TRBD2 TRBJ2-1
TGTGCCAGCAGTCGGGCAGGGCGGAGGGAGCAGTACTTC CASSRAGRREQYF . TRBV21-1 . TRBJ2-7
TGTGCCAGTAGGATTGGACAGCATGACACTGAAGCTTTCTTT CASRIGQHDTEAFF few TRBV19 . TRBJ1-1
TGCGCCAGCAGCCAAGGACAGGGGGCTGATTATGGCTACACCTTC CASSQGQGADYGYTF . TRBV4-1 TRBD1 TRBJ1-2
TGTGCCAGCTCACGACAGGGGTGGGAAAATTCACCCCTCCACTTT CASSRQGWENSPLHF few TRBV18 TRBD1 TRBJ1-6
TGCGCCAGCAGCCAGACAGGGGTTGGCTACACCTTC CASSQTGVGYTF . TRBV4-1 TRBD1 TRBJ1-2
TGTGCCAGCAACCGACCTCCCAGGGAAGTTGGCAATGAGCAGTTCTTC CASNRPPREVGNEQFF . TRBV3-1/TRBV3-2 . TRBJ2-1
TGTGCCAGCAGCCAAGGAGGACCCCTCCACTTT CASSQGGPLHF . TRBV3-1/TRBV3-2 . TRBJ1-6
TGTGCCAGCAGCGTAGTGGGGGCGCCTGGAAACACCATATATTTT CASSVVGAPGNTIYF . TRBV9 . TRBJ1-3
TGTGCCAGCAGTGAACTACTAGCGGGAGGGGAGCAGTTCTTC CASSELLAGGEQFF . TRBV6-1 TRBD2 TRBJ2-1